The clone carrying this T cell receptor (beta chain) was seen a handful of times. The antigen remains undetermined. Unique molecular identifiers tagged the TCRbeta library. TCRdb re-derived calls from the PCR reads in MiXCR, one entry per CDR3 protein. The sample holds some 460,000 distinct CDR3 sequences; about 16% are singletons and the top ten take over 25%. The data are from a study of T-cell reconstitution after alpha-beta-depleted transplantation in children. This CDR3 has 13 residues. The V gene lost 3 bases and the J gene lost 2 bases, with 10 bases spanning the gap. Germline V lookup: CDR1 DFQATT, CDR2 SNEGSKA (reference sequence). General observations from the study: When one year had passed after transplant, most T-cell counts and diversity came from newly produced T cells. As was reported, about two months after transplant, alpha-beta T cells came from several hundred expanded graft clones. From surviving recipient T cells and thymic progenitors came the high day-60 TCRbeta diversity observed in some patients.

This sequence joins TRBV20-1 and TRBJ1-2; D is unresolved. Sequencing was performed on PBMCs, mostly from graft donor cells, taken 360 days after TCRalphabeta/CD19-depleted stem cell transplant. The receptor's source is a boy younger than two who had a stem cell transplant for Wiskott-Aldrich syndrome, so the T cells may come from the graft donor. In DNA, the CDR3 is TGCAGTGCTAGCCCACAGTCGAACTATGGCTACACCTTC. Translated: CSASPQSNYGYTF.